Below are 24 T cell receptor beta chains sequenced from a single sample in a study of T cell responses to AZD1222 COVID-19 vaccine (dated by TCRdb to 2020 to 2022). The sample's time point label is to be understood as: about 28 days (+/-7) after the second vaccine dose. Libraries came from the immunoSEQ multiplex PCR assay. TCRdb obtained this table from immuneACCESS and retained in-frame rearrangements with V and J assigned. These tables miss some clones; where compared with another copy, unresolved V genes account for less than half of the shortfall, and the remainder is unexplained. The sample table shows around 120,000 clones, and approximately 86% are seen once. The ten largest account for approximately 2.5% of the sample. Material: peripheral blood, obtained 28 days after the second AZD1222 dose. The receptor set was obtained from an adult who received the AZD1222 COVID-19 vaccine.

This clone turned up a few times. CDR3 coding DNA: TGTGCCAGCAGCTTTAGGCCCTCAAAGTTTAATGAGCAGTTCTTC. Its translation is CASSFRPSKFNEQFF. The rearrangement links TRBV7-8 to TRBJ2-1; D gene ambiguous. Per the germline V gene, CDR1 is SGHVS and CDR2 is FQNEAQ. The CDR3 runs to 15 residues. Trimming removed 3 bases from V and 7 bases from J, with 16 bases in between.

This clone appeared once. This rearrangement joins TRBV5-1 to TRBJ2-5, with D maybe TRBD1 (5 bases). V lost 4 bases, J lost 1 base, and 11 bases lay in between. The CDR3 contains 14 residues. Germline-derived CDR1 and CDR2 are SGHRS and YFSETQ. CDR3 nucleotides: TGCGCCAGCAGCCCGACAGTCCCCCAAGAGACCCAGTACTTC. Its translation: CASSPTVPQETQYF.

The rearrangement links TRBV2 to TRBJ2-5; 8 nucleotides line up with TRBD1. Germline CDR1 SNHLY, CDR2 FYNNEI. V lost 8 bases to trimming and J lost 4 bases; unmatched junction nucleotides: 9. The CDR3 loop spans 14 amino acids. In nucleotides, the CDR3 is TGTGCCAGCGGAAAGGACAGGGTGGGAGAGACCCAGTACTTC. Protein sequence: CASGKDRVGETQYF.

The CDR3 DNA reads as TGTGCCAGCTCACCCGGCGGGGACACCATATATTTT. Protein product: CASSPGGDTIYF. J is TRBJ1-3 and V is TRBV18; D call uncertain. This CDR3 has 12 residues. CDR1 is KGHSH and CDR2 is LQKENI in the germline V gene. Trimming pared 3 bases from V and 8 bases from J, leaving 8 bases between.

The chain has TRBV7-9 and TRBJ1-1; D is unclear. Germline loops: CDR1 SEHNR, CDR2 FQNEAQ (reference sequence). This CDR3 region has 8 residues. The chain's CDR3 is CAWDPAFF. The CDR3 DNA reads TGTGCGTGGGATCCAGCTTTCTTT.

The chain links TRBV6-1 to TRBJ2-1; possibly TRBD1 or TRBD2 for D (5 bases each). This CDR3 has 15 amino acids. Trimming took 3 bases from V and 4 from J, leaving 13 bases between them. Germline V CDR1 and CDR2: MNHNS, SASEGT. The CDR3 DNA is TGTGCCAGCAGTGACCCTTGGGGGAGATACAATGAGCAGTTCTTC. The encoded protein is CASSDPWGRYNEQFF.

This clone appeared a few times. The chain has TRBV6-5 and TRBJ1-3, with unresolved D. Germline V gives CDR1 MNHEY, CDR2 SVGAGI. V gave up 6 bases and J gave up 4 bases, with 4 bases separating them. CDR3 length: 11 residues. The CDR3 loop reads CASRPGNTIYF. CDR3 coding DNA: TGTGCCAGCAGGCCAGGAAACACCATATATTTT.

The rearrangement joins TRBV28 to TRBJ1-2; D gene ambiguous. The V gene's germline CDR1 is MDHEN and CDR2 SYDVKM. The V end was cut by 6 bases, the J end by 4 bases, with 6 bases between. The CDR3 is 11 amino acids. The CDR3 region is CASSDLYGYTF. The CDR3, as DNA: TGTGCCAGCAGCGACCTCTATGGCTACACCTTC.

The chain is built from TRBV11-2 and TRBJ1-1; tentatively, D is TRBD1 (5 bases). The length of the CDR3 is 13 residues. Trimming pared 11 bases from V and 5 bases from J, leaving 18 bases between. Germline CDR1 and CDR2: SGHAT and FQNNGV. The CDR3 protein is CASAFGGGTEAFF. The CDR3 DNA reads as TGTGCCTCCGCCTTCGGCGGGGGTACTGAAGCTTTCTTT.

The chain links TRBV28 to TRBJ1-4; D call uncertain. CDR1 is MDHEN and CDR2 is SYDVKM in the germline V gene. The CDR3 extends over 11 amino acids. The V end lost 5 bases, the J end lost 8 bases, and 6 bases lay between the germline ends. The DNA of the CDR3 is TGTGCCAGCAGTATCCGGGAAAAACTGTTTTTT. This gives the protein CASSIREKLFF.

The CDR3: CASSAESGGHPSGNTIYF. In nucleotides, the CDR3 is TGTGCCAGCAGCGCCGAATCGGGTGGACACCCCTCTGGAAACACCATATATTTT. This sequence joins TRBV9 and TRBJ1-3, with D perhaps matching TRBD1 (5 bases). Per germline, CDR1 SGDLS and CDR2 YYNGEE. The CDR3 consists of 18 residues. Between the trimmed V and J ends, which lost 3 bases and 0 bases, there was a span of 19 bases.

CDR3 loop: CASSYTDVRINTEAFF. The CDR3 DNA sequence: TGTGCCAGCAGTTACACGGACGTTCGGATAAACACTGAAGCTTTCTTT. This rearrangement joins TRBV6-5 to TRBJ1-1; no clear D. The CDR3 has 16 residues. CDR1 and CDR2 from the germline V gene are MNHEY and SVGAGI. Trimming pared 2 bases from V and 2 bases from J, leaving 15 bases between.

This clone was counted a single time. The CDR3 DNA sequence: TGTGCCAGCAGCCATGGGGGACACGCCGGAGAGACCCAGTACTTC. It translates to CASSHGGHAGETQYF. The V gene is TRBV3-1 (or the pseudogene TRBV3-2), the J gene TRBJ2-5; possible D gene TRBD1, 6 bases. The CDR3 spans 15 residues. The V gene lost 3 bases and the J gene lost 4 bases, with 15 bases spanning the gap. Germline V gene sequence: CDR1 LGHDT, CDR2 YNNKEL (reference sequence).

The chain couples TRBV27 to TRBJ2-3; a weak D match, TRBD1 (5 bases). Germline values: CDR1 MNHEY, CDR2 SMNVEV (reference sequence). CDR3 size: 12 residues. Trimming left V 5 bases short and J 5 bases short, with 8 bases between. CDR3 in DNA: TGTGCCAGCAGTACAGGATTAGATACGCAGTATTTT. This codes for CASSTGLDTQYF.

This sequence joins TRBV18 and TRBJ1-2; TRBD1 aligns across 7 bases. The CDR3 has 14 residues. Trimming at V came to 3 bases and at J to 0 bases, leaving 1 base not matched to a gene. Germline lookup yields CDR1 KGHSH and CDR2 LQKENI. CDR3 residues: CASSPGQTNYGYTF. CDR3 nucleotide sequence: TGTGCCAGCTCACCGGGACAGACTAACTATGGCTACACCTTC.

The chain is built from TRBV3-1 (or the pseudogene TRBV3-2) and TRBJ1-1, with D unclear. This CDR3 has 12 residues. Germline V gives CDR1 LGHDT, CDR2 YNNKEL (reference sequence). Trimming stripped 1 base from V and 7 bases from J, with 7 bases between. The CDR3 DNA follows: TGTGCCAGCAGCCAAGGGGGTTTTGAAGCTTTCTTT. It yields the protein CASSQGGFEAFF.

CDR3 DNA sequence: TGCGCCAGCAGCTTGGCCGTTACAGGGTCTCCCGAAACCTACGAGCAGTACTTC. Amino acids: CASSLAVTGSPETYEQYF. The chain links TRBV5-1 to TRBJ2-7, with a possible D match to TRBD1 (6 bases). The CDR3 has 18 amino acids. CDR1 and CDR2 (germline): SGHRS, YFSETQ. V was cut by 0 bases and J by 2 bases, with 21 bases left in between.

V gene TRBV6-5 combines with J gene TRBJ1-5, with D perhaps matching TRBD1 (6 bases). The CDR3 is 15 amino acids. Germline assignment: CDR1 MNHEY and CDR2 SVGAGI. Trimming left V 6 bases short and J 2 bases short, with 14 bases between. The CDR3 protein is CASRANRDGNQPQHF. The CDR3 region has the DNA TGTGCCAGCAGGGCGAACAGGGACGGCAATCAGCCCCAGCATTTT.

This chain uses TRBV9 with TRBJ2-4, with D possibly being TRBD1 (5 bases). CDR1 is SGDLS and CDR2 is YYNGEE in the germline V gene. This CDR3 comprises 14 residues. Trimming took off 4 bases at V and 5 bases at J, with 13 bases between the two ends. The CDR3 DNA is TGTGCCAGCAGCACAAGCGCAGGGCAAAACATTCAGTACTTC. Residues: CASSTSAGQNIQYF.

The V and J genes are TRBV6-2 or TRBV6-3 and TRBJ1-5; possibly TRBD1 for D (6 bases). Germline assignment: CDR1 MNHEY and CDR2 SVGEGT. V lost 0 bases and J 6 bases, leaving 12 bases between the germline ends. CDR3 size: 15 residues. The CDR3: CASSYSIAGVQPQHF. CDR3 nucleotide sequence: TGTGCCAGCAGTTACTCGATAGCAGGGGTTCAGCCCCAGCATTTT.

The V gene is TRBV19, the J gene TRBJ2-3; 11 bases are shared with TRBD1. The V and J ends lost 5 bases and 4 bases, in that order; junction bases with no gene match: 11. Germline values: CDR1 LNHDA, CDR2 SQIVND (reference sequence). CDR3 length equals 17 residues. CDR3 DNA: TGTGCCAGTAGTGCGTCTCGGACAGGGGGCGACTCAGATACGCAGTATTTT. Translating it yields CASSASRTGGDSDTQYF.

The CDR3 loop is CSVLTSSGGTYEQYF. The CDR3 DNA follows: TGCAGCGTCTTAACCTCTAGCGGGGGGACCTACGAGCAGTACTTC. The chain recombines TRBV29-1 with TRBJ2-7, with 11 bases fitting TRBD2. The junction had 9 bases not matched to a gene; V was cut back by 6 bases and J by 2 bases. Germline-derived CDR1 and CDR2 are SQVTM and ANQGSEA. This CDR3 has 15 amino acids.

The V and J genes are TRBV7-3 and TRBJ2-7; 8 nucleotides line up with TRBD1. Looked up from germline, CDR1 is SGHTA and CDR2 is FQGTGA. There are 13 residues in the CDR3. Losses at the gene ends were 5 bases for V and 7 bases for J; bases not matched to a gene: 7. The CDR3 region has the DNA TGTGCCAGCAGCAAGGACAGGGATGGTGAGCAGTACTTC. Its translation is CASSKDRDGEQYF.

This clone was recorded only once. The chain recombines TRBV21-1 with TRBJ1-5. TRBV21-1 is an annotated pseudogene. CDR3 size: 16 residues. The CDR3 coding sequence is TGTGCCAGCAGCAAAGGTGAAGCTGCGGGATTCCAGCCCCAGCATTTT. Translation gives CASSKGEAAGFQPQHF.